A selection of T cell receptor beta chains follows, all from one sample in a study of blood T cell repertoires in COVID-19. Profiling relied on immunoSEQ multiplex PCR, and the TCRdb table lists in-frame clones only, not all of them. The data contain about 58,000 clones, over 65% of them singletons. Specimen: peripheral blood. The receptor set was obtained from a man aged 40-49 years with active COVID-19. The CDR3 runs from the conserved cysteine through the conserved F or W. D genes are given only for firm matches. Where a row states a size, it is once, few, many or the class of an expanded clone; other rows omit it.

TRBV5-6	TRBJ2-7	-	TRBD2	TGTGCCAGCAGCCGCCCCGCGGGAGGGTCCTACGAGCAGTACTTC	CASSRPAGGSYEQYF
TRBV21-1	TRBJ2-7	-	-	TGTGCCAGCAGCAAAGATCGCGGGAGCCCCAGGGGGCAGTACTTC	CASSKDRGSPRGQYF
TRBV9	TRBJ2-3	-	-	TGTGCCAGCAGCGTAGCCGGGAGCCCCAGGGCGGCAGATACGCAGTATTTT	CASSVAGSPRAADTQYF
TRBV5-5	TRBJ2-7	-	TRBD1	TGTGCCAGCAGCTTCGGACAGGACACCTCCTACGAGCAGTACTTC	CASSFGQDTSYEQYF
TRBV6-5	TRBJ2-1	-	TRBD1	TGTGCCAGCAGTTCGCCGGGACAGCAAATCCTCAAGCAGTTCTTC	CASSSPGQQILKQFF
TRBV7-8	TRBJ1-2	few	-	TGTGCCAGCAGCTTCCTTAGGTCGCGGGGCTACACCTTC	CASSFLRSRGYTF
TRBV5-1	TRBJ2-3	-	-	TGCGCCAGCAGCCTAGGCTTTAGCACAGATACGCAGTATTTT	CASSLGFSTDTQYF
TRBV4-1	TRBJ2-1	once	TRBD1	TGCGCCAGCAGCCAAGTCAGGGGGCGACGATTAAGTGAGCAGTTCTTC	CASSQVRGRRLSEQFF
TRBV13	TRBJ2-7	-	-	TGTGCCAGCAGCATTTACTACGAGCAGTACTTC	CASSIYYEQYF
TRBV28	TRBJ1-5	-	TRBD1	TGTGCCAGCAGTTTTACCGTAGACAGGGGGCATGGACAGCCCCAGCATTTT	CASSFTVDRGHGQPQHF
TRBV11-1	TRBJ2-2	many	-	TGTGCCAGCAGCTTTACCCGGCGCGGGAACACCGGGGAGCTGTTTTTT	CASSFTRRGNTGELFF
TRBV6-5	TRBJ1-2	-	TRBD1	TGTGCCAGCAGTAAGCGACAGGGGGGCTCGGGCTACACCTTC	CASSKRQGGSGYTF
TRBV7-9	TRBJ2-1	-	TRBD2	TGTGCCAGCAGCTTATTGGCGGGAGGTTACAATGAGCAGTTCTTC	CASSLLAGGYNEQFF
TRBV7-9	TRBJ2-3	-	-	TGTGCCAGCAGCGCGGAGGGGAGCACAGATACGCAGTATTTT	CASSAEGSTDTQYF
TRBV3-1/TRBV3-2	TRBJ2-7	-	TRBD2	TGTGCCAGCAGCCAGAGTGGGACTAGCGGGTGGAGTGTCGACGAGCAGTACTTC	CASSQSGTSGWSVDEQYF
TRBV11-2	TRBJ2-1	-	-	TGTGCCAGCAGCGTGCGAGTTAGCTCCTACAATGAGCAGTTCTTC	CASSVRVSSYNEQFF
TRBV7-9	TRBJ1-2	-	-	TGTGCCAGCAGCTTACAGGCAGCTAACTATGGCTACACCTTC	CASSLQAANYGYTF
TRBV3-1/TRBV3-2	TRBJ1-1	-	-	TGTGCCAGCAGCCTCGGGACAAATGTAGAAGCTTTCTTT	CASSLGTNVEAFF
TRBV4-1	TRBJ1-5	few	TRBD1	TGCGCCAGCAGCCCTTGGACAGGTAGCAATCAGCCCCAGCATTTT	CASSPWTGSNQPQHF
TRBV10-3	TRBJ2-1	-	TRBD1	TGTGCCATCAGTGGAAACAGGGGCGACAACAATGAGCAGTTCTTC	CAISGNRGDNNEQFF
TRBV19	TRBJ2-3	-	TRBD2	TGTGCCAGTATCAGAGGGAGGGCGGATACGCAGTATTTT	CASIRGRADTQYF
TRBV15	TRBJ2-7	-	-	TGTGCCACCAGCAGAGTTCGCGGGGGCACGGGGGAGCAGTACTTC	CATSRVRGGTGEQYF
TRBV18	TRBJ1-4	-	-	TGTGCCAGCTACTCCGGGGGGCAGGGTGAAAAACTGTTTTTT	CASYSGGQGEKLFF
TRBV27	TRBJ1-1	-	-	TGTGCCAGCAGTTTAGGAGACAGACAAAACACTGAAGCTTTCTTT	CASSLGDRQNTEAFF
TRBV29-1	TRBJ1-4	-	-	TGCAGCGTTGGCCGTCGGAATGAAAAACTGTTTTTT	CSVGRRNEKLFF
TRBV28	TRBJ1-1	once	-	TGTGCCAGCGGAAATCACAGGGCATCTACTGAAGCTTTCTTT	CASGNHRASTEAFF